Listed below are T cell receptor beta chains from one sample, sequenced in a study of T cell responses to AZD1222 COVID-19 vaccine. TCRdb's table, derived via immunoSEQ multiplex PCR, lists solely in-frame clones and lacks some. The sample carries roughly 190,000 clones, 91% recorded once. The specimen comprised peripheral blood, sampled 28 days after the second AZD1222 dose. The receptors derive from an adult who received the AZD1222 COVID-19 vaccine. CDR3s include the opening cysteine and the closing phenylalanine or tryptophan. D genes are given only for firm matches. A clone size is listed for some rows: how often the clone was seen (once, few, many), or a class if it is expanded.

cdr3_nt	cdr3_aa	cdr3_length	j_call	v_call	clone_size	d_call
TGTGCCAGTAGAGCATTAGCGGGGAGCTCCTACGAGCAGTACTTC	CASRALAGSSYEQYF	15	TRBJ2-7	TRBV19	NA	TRBD2
TGTGCCAGCAATGACCCCCGCGCAGGCTCTGGGGCCAACGTCCTGACTTTC	CASNDPRAGSGANVLTF	17	TRBJ2-6	TRBV2	NA	NA
TGCGCCAGCAGCAGGACTGGACAGTATAATTCACCCCTCCACTTT	CASSRTGQYNSPLHF	15	TRBJ1-6	TRBV5-1	NA	NA
TGTGCCAGCAGCTCCCACCGGGACAGTCCCGCCTATGGCTACACCTTC	CASSSHRDSPAYGYTF	16	TRBJ1-2	TRBV7-8	NA	TRBD1
TGTGCCAGCAGCCAAGTTGGGACAGAGTACCAAGAGACCCAGTACTTC	CASSQVGTEYQETQYF	16	TRBJ2-5	TRBV14	few	TRBD1
TGTGCCAGCAGCCTGAGGGCGACTAGCGGCTACGAGCAGTACTTC	CASSLRATSGYEQYF	15	TRBJ2-7	TRBV3-1/TRBV3-2	NA	TRBD2
TGCGCCAGCAGCTTGAGTGTAAGGGGGTCTGGAAACACCATATATTTT	CASSLSVRGSGNTIYF	16	TRBJ1-3	TRBV5-1	NA	NA
TGTGCCAGCAGCACTACCCGGGGCCCTAGGGAGACCCAGTACTTC	CASSTTRGPRETQYF	15	TRBJ2-5	TRBV11-2	NA	NA
TGTGCCAGTAGTATAGTAGGGCGGCAGCCCCAGCATTTT	CASSIVGRQPQHF	13	TRBJ1-5	TRBV19	NA	NA
TGTGCCATCAGCGACCTGTTTAAGGAGGTCCCCTACGAGCAGTACTTC	CAISDLFKEVPYEQYF	16	TRBJ2-7	TRBV10-3	NA	NA
TGTGCCAGCAGCTTGGTCTCTGGGGCCAACGTCCTGACTTTC	CASSLVSGANVLTF	14	TRBJ2-6	TRBV5-6	NA	NA
TGTGCCAGTAGTATAGGTAGAGGAATAGGCAGAACAGATACGCAGTATTTT	CASSIGRGIGRTDTQYF	17	TRBJ2-3	TRBV19	NA	NA
TGTGCCAGCAGTCGTGGGGGGTCCAATCAGCCCCAGCATTTT	CASSRGGSNQPQHF	14	TRBJ1-5	TRBV7-9	once	NA
TGTGCCAGCAGCCAAGAAAGGACTAAGGGGGGACGCAATGAGCAGTTCTTC	CASSQERTKGGRNEQFF	17	TRBJ2-1	TRBV3-1/TRBV3-2	NA	NA
TGTGCCAGCAGTTTACTAGCGGGGGGGCCTTACAATGAGCAGTTCTTC	CASSLLAGGPYNEQFF	16	TRBJ2-1	TRBV7-9	NA	TRBD2
TGCGCCAGCAGCCAAACGACAGGGATCTATCAGCCCCAGCATTTT	CASSQTTGIYQPQHF	15	TRBJ1-5	TRBV4-1	NA	TRBD1
TGTGCCAGCAGTTACTTGACTAGCGGGAGCACAGATACGCAGTATTTT	CASSYLTSGSTDTQYF	16	TRBJ2-3	TRBV6-5	few	TRBD2
TGCGCCAGCAGAAAGGGGGACGCCACTGAAGCTTTCTTT	CASRKGDATEAFF	13	TRBJ1-1	TRBV5-1	NA	NA
TGTGCCATCAGTAGTCAGGAAAAGGGGAATGAGCAGTTCTTC	CAISSQEKGNEQFF	14	TRBJ2-1	TRBV10-3	few	NA
TGCAGCGTCTTTTCCGGGACAGGGAACTATGGCTACACCTTC	CSVFSGTGNYGYTF	14	TRBJ1-2	TRBV29-1	NA	TRBD1
TGTGCCAGCAGTCGCCTGCCGCGAGAGACCCAGTACTTC	CASSRLPRETQYF	13	TRBJ2-5	TRBV6-6	NA	NA
TGTGCCAGCAGCAGGCGCGGGCAGATGTACGAGCAGTACTTC	CASSRRGQMYEQYF	14	TRBJ2-7	TRBV7-9	NA	NA
TGTGCCAGCAGTGAAGTAAAAAGGACCATCGGAGGGAGGGTGCGTGAGGCTTTCTTT	CASSEVKRTIGGRVREAFF	19	TRBJ1-1	TRBV6-1	NA	NA
TGTGCCAGCTCACCAGCGGGGGCTCGGGTTAAAGAGACCCAGTACTTC	CASSPAGARVKETQYF	16	TRBJ2-5	TRBV18	NA	NA
TGTGCCAGCAGCCCTTCGGGCAACTATGGCTACACCTTC	CASSPSGNYGYTF	13	TRBJ1-2	TRBV2	NA	NA